The clone carrying this T cell receptor beta chain was recorded a few times. Produced via immunoSEQ multiplex PCR; TCRdb's table is partial and in-frame only. The data hold 59,000 or so clones, with approximately 91% observed a single time. The sample comes from a study of a mutant IDH1 vaccine in newly diagnosed glioma. Time point defined: baseline, week 1 (first vaccination visit). Treatment in this sample: pre-vaccination baseline after standard-of-care therapy. The sequence was collected from a man in his fifties or sixties with glioma. The sequencing here drew on PBMCs, taken from a glioma patient treated with radiotherapy, temozolomide or both.

CDR3 nucleotide sequence: TGTGCCAGCAGCTTAGCCCGTCTCGGAGATACGCAGTATTTT. It is translated as CASSLARLGDTQYF. The rearrangement uses TRBV7-8 and TRBJ2-3; D is uncertain. The CDR3 contains 14 residues. V was shortened by 0 bases and J by 5 bases, with 9 bases between the two germline ends. CDR1 is SGHVS, CDR2 FQNEAQ, per germline.